The text below deals with one T cell receptor (beta chain). No antigen is known for it. No base-level quality is on record; no much larger clone is a single base apart. These data belong to a study of blood T cell repertoires in COVID-19 (dated by TCRdb to the early 2020s). Broadly, across the study: Samples covering the acute and convalescent phases of COVID-19 were provided by collaborators in the United States, Italy and Spain. The prospective study material was composed of cDNA or gDNA derived from T cells, B-cell-depleted T cells, or PBMCs. Subjects who had been exposed to COVID-19, were actively infected with it, or had recovered from it provided the deeply sampled blood TCRbeta repertoires that made up the dataset. The repertoires were released in a freely available public database meant as a resource for research on the immune response to SARS-CoV-2. Samples came from the ongoing ImmuneRACE study (first 160 participants) plus 1,254 subjects from 6 global collaborators. A de-identified subject ID, COVID-19 status, age in years and sex were almost always included in the sample metadata. Where HLA class I and class II types were available, the types were taken from metadata supplied by the sample provider, not from assay-based typing. Beyond this particular receptor, the publication reports: Clinical and demographic metadata were provided uncurated, with the amount varying by source and participant.

The immunoSEQ Assay, a bias-controlled multiplex PCR, was used to amplify TCRbeta CDR3 regions from genomic DNA. The source study handled its data this way. The number of nucleated cells in each sample was estimated by amplification of reference gene primers within the assay. To quantify the absolute abundance of each unique TCRbeta CDR3 rearrangement, sequence reads were collapsed and filtered. For each sample, productive Simpson clonality was calculated as the square root of Simpson's diversity index across productive rearrangements. In its TCRdb copy, this immuneACCESS table keeps in-frame sequences only and misses some clones. Where compared with another copy, unresolved V genes explain less than half of these, and the others have no known cause. V, J and clone size reflect that table, while D and trimming were determined from the DNA. The sample table lists 95,000 to 110,000 clones, roughly nine tenths of them with a count of one. Jointly, the top ten make up 4.5% to 6% of the sample.

Each collaborating institution followed its own protocols to collect whole blood in K2EDTA tubes. For TCRbeta analysis, collaborators shipped samples as frozen whole blood, isolated PBMCs, or DNA extracted from either of those sample types. The specimen sequenced was peripheral blood. The clonotype comes from a human donor in a cohort sampled during active COVID-19.

In nucleotide form, the sequence is TGTGCCAGCCTTCTCCCAGGGTCGAGCGAGCAGTACTTC. The encoded protein is CASLLPGSSEQYF. The rearranged segments are TRBV28 and TRBJ2-7, and possibly TRBD1, on 5 matching bases. CDR1 and CDR2, per the germline V gene, are MDHEN and SYDVKM. V and J are truncated by 8 bases and 6 bases respectively, leaving an intervening sequence of 17 bases. The CDR3 has 13 amino acids, counting the end cysteine and phenylalanine. Only the CDR3 part of the read is kept: 39 bases, read in frame from the first base.